Listed below are T cell receptor beta chains from one sample, sequenced in a study of cytomegalovirus exposure and HLA in healthy donors. Sequenced by immunoSEQ multiplex PCR; TCRdb stores in-frame clones only, minus some. The top ten hold around 4.9% of the sample, which has about 120,000 clones, about 74% seen once. The sample was PBMCs. These receptors were taken from a man between 25 and 39 years old in good health and CMV-seropositive. Each CDR3 is given with its conserved first and last residue. D genes are given only for firm matches. The size entry is marked missing in some rows and otherwise reads once, few, many or a size class.

TRBV7-9,NA,NA,TRBJ1-1,TGTTCCAGCAGCCCACAAGCAGCGGTGAACACTGAAGCTTTCTTT,CSSSPQAAVNTEAFF
TRBV10-3,TRBD1,few,TRBJ1-4,TGTGCCATCAGTGATGGACAGGGACAACTGTTTTTT,CAISDGQGQLFF
TRBV18,NA,NA,TRBJ1-5,TGTGCCAGCTCACCAGGTCTTCCCAGCCAGGCGAATCAGCCCCAGCATTTT,CASSPGLPSQANQPQHF
TRBV5-7,NA,NA,TRBJ1-1,TGTGCCAGCAGAAGTTATGACAGACTGAACACTGAAGCTTTCTTT,CASRSYDRLNTEAFF
TRBV7-2,NA,NA,TRBJ1-3,TGTGCCAGCAGCTTGTACTTCGGCACCATATATTTT,CASSLYFGTIYF
TRBV10-3,NA,NA,TRBJ1-2,TGTGCCATCAGTGATAGCGATCTTGGCTACACCTTC,CAISDSDLGYTF
TRBV4-2,NA,once,TRBJ1-2,TGTGCCAGCAGCCAAGATGGCGCGGAGGGGAAAGATGGCTACACCTTC,CASSQDGAEGKDGYTF
TRBV28,TRBD1,NA,TRBJ1-2,TGTGCCAGCCTATTAAACCGGGACAGATATGGCTACACCTTC,CASLLNRDRYGYTF
TRBV6-5,TRBD1,once,TRBJ2-3,TGTGCCAGCAGTTCCGGACAGGGGCGCACAGATACGCAGTATTTT,CASSSGQGRTDTQYF
TRBV7-9,NA,NA,TRBJ2-7,TGTTCCAGCCCGGAGGGTTACTTC,CSSPEGYF
TRBV28,TRBD1,NA,TRBJ2-1,TGTGCCAGCAGCCCCTTACAGGGGTACAATGAGCAGTTCTTC,CASSPLQGYNEQFF
TRBV4-1,TRBD1,few,TRBJ1-2,TGCGCCAGCAGCCCCACTAGGGGACAGACAAATGGCTACACCTTC,CASSPTRGQTNGYTF
TRBV9,NA,NA,TRBJ2-5,TGTGCCAGCGCCCCAGGAGGACCTCAAGAGACCCAGTACTTC,CASAPGGPQETQYF
TRBV12-5,NA,NA,TRBJ2-5,TGTGCTAGTGGCCTCCGGGACTGGCAAGAGACCCAGTACTTC,CASGLRDWQETQYF
TRBV9,NA,NA,TRBJ1-2,TGTGCCAGCAGCGTTTACAACAGATATGGCTACACCTTC,CASSVYNRYGYTF
TRBV4-3,NA,NA,TRBJ1-1,TGCGCCAGCAGCCAAGTCGCCAGGGTCCCTGAAGCTTTCTTT,CASSQVARVPEAFF
TRBV27,NA,NA,TRBJ2-5,TGTGCCAGCAGTTTATCGGGGGGAACGAAGACCCAGTACTTC,CASSLSGGTKTQYF
TRBV29-1,TRBD1,NA,TRBJ1-4,TGCAGCGCCGGGACAGCCCTAAGGAATGAAAAACTGTTTTTT,CSAGTALRNEKLFF
TRBV7-2,NA,NA,TRBJ1-5,TGTGCCAGCAGCTTAGTTGGCCAGTATAGCAATCAGCCCCAGCATTTT,CASSLVGQYSNQPQHF
TRBV29-1,NA,NA,TRBJ1-1,TGCAGCGCAGGACAGCCTAACACTGAAGCTTTCTTT,CSAGQPNTEAFF
TRBV9,TRBD2,once,TRBJ2-5,TGTGCCAGCAGCGCCCATTTAGGGGCGGGGGGAGAGACCCAGTACTTC,CASSAHLGAGGETQYF
TRBV2,TRBD1,NA,TRBJ1-5,TGTGCCAGCAGCCGCACAGGGGGCGATCAGCCCCAGCATTTT,CASSRTGGDQPQHF
TRBV5-4,TRBD1,NA,TRBJ2-1,TGTGCCAGCAGCTTAAGAGGGGGCCGCTCCTACAATGAGCAGTTCTTC,CASSLRGGRSYNEQFF
TRBV7-8,TRBD1,NA,TRBJ1-5,TGTGCCAGCAGCGCAGACGGTACGGGACAGGGTAATCAGCCCCAGCATTTT,CASSADGTGQGNQPQHF
TRBV2,TRBD1,NA,TRBJ2-7,TGTGCCAGCAAGCCAGGACAGGCGGTCTACGAGCAGTACTTC,CASKPGQAVYEQYF
TRBV18,TRBD1,NA,TRBJ2-5,TGTGCCAGCTCACGAGGGACAGGGCAGGGGGAGACCCAGTACTTC,CASSRGTGQGETQYF
TRBV11-2,NA,NA,TRBJ2-1,TGTGCCAGCAGCTTAGGCGGCCTGGGTGAGCAGTTCTTC,CASSLGGLGEQFF
TRBV19,NA,NA,TRBJ1-1,TGTGCCAGTAGTTCCCAAGACAGTATGAACACTGAAGCTTTCTTT,CASSSQDSMNTEAFF
TRBV5-1,TRBD1,once,TRBJ2-5,TGCGCCAGCAGCTTTTCCGGGGGACAGGCAGAGACCCAGTACTTC,CASSFSGGQAETQYF
TRBV15,NA,NA,TRBJ2-1,TGTGCCACCAGCAGAGATTGGGGCCCTAAGGGTGAGCAGTTCTTC,CATSRDWGPKGEQFF
TRBV6-6,NA,NA,TRBJ1-2,TGTGCCAGCAGTTCAGGGGACTATGGCTACACCTTC,CASSSGDYGYTF
TRBV2,NA,NA,TRBJ1-4,TGTGCCAGCACGGGACCAGGGAGGGAAAAACTGTTTTTT,CASTGPGREKLFF
TRBV30,NA,few,TRBJ1-3,TGTGCCTGGAGTGTAGAACACTCTGGAAACACCATATATTTT,CAWSVEHSGNTIYF
TRBV28,TRBD1,NA,TRBJ2-7,TGTGCCAGCAGTTTACTCTCGGGACAGGGGGCGAACGAGCAGTACTTC,CASSLLSGQGANEQYF
TRBV19,NA,NA,TRBJ1-2,TGTGCCAGCAAAGACGAGACAGGTTTCGTCTATGGCTACACCTTC,CASKDETGFVYGYTF
TRBV5-1,TRBD1,NA,TRBJ2-7,TGCGCCAGCAGCTTGGGTGACAGGGGAAACAGACCGGACGAGCAGTACTTC,CASSLGDRGNRPDEQYF
TRBV25-1,NA,NA,TRBJ2-1,TGTGCCAGCAGTGGAGCCGGCCTTAGCGAGCAGTTCTTC,CASSGAGLSEQFF
TRBV5-4,NA,many,TRBJ2-3,TGTGCCAGCAGCATCACTAGCACAGATACGCAGTATTTT,CASSITSTDTQYF
TRBV14,TRBD1,NA,TRBJ1-1,TGTGCCAGCAGCCTACAGGGGTCGGGCACTGAAGCTTTCTTT,CASSLQGSGTEAFF
TRBV10-2,TRBD1,NA,TRBJ1-1,TGCGCCACCGGACAGGGTAGGGTCACTGAAGCTTTCTTT,CATGQGRVTEAFF
TRBV19,NA,NA,TRBJ2-5,TGTGCCAGTAGTATAGTTAGTCCGGGTGGGGAGACCCAGTACTTC,CASSIVSPGGETQYF
TRBV28,TRBD1,NA,TRBJ1-5,TGTGCCAGTAGACAGGGGGGTAATCAGCCCCAGCATTTT,CASRQGGNQPQHF
TRBV27,TRBD1,NA,TRBJ1-2,TGTGCCAGCAGTTCGGACAGGGGCCGTGGCTACACCTTC,CASSSDRGRGYTF
TRBV10-3,TRBD1,once,TRBJ2-7,TGTGCCATCAGTGAGTCGGGACAGTTCTACGAGCAGTACTTC,CAISESGQFYEQYF